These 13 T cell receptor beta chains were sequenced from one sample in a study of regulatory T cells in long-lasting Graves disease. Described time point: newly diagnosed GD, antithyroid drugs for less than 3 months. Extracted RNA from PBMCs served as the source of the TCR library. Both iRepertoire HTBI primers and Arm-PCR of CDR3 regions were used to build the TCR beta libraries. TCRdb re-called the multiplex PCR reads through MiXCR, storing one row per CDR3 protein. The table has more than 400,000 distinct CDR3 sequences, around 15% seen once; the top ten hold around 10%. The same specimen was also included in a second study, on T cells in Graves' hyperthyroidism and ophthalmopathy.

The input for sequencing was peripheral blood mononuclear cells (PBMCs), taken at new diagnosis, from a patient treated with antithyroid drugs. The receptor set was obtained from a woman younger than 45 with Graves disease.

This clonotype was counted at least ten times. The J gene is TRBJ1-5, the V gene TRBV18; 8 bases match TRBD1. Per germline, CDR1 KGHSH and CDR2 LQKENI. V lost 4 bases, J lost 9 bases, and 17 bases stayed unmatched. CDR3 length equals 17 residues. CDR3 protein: CASSHTDRGSSERPQHF. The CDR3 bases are TGTGCCAGCTCACATACCGACAGGGGATCGAGCGAACGGCCCCAGCATTTT.

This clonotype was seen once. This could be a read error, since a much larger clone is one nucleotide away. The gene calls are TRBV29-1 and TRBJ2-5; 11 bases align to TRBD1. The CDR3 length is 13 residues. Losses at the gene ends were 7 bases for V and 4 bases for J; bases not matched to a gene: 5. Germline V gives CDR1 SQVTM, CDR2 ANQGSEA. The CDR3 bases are TGCAGCGCTGGGACAGGGGGGCGAGAGACCCAGTACTTC. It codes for CSAGTGGRETQYF.

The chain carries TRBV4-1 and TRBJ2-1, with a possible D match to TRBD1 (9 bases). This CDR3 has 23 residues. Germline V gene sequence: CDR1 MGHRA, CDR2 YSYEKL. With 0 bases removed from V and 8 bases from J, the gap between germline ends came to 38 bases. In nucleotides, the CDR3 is TGCGCCAGCAGCCAAGAGACCCCAATCTGGGGACAGGGAATTCAACTCGGGAGGGATGAGCAGTTCTTC. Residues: CASSQETPIWGQGIQLGRDEQFF.

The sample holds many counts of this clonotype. Here the CDR3 DNA reads TGTGCCAGCAGCTTACTTGGGCTGGTGGGGACCCAGTACTTC. Translated: CASSLLGLVGTQYF. J is TRBJ2-5 and V is TRBV7-9; unclear D gene. CDR1 is SEHNR, CDR2 FQNEAQ, per germline (reference sequence). Trimming shortened V by 2 bases and J by 7 bases, and 14 bases separated the two germline ends. This CDR3 contains 14 residues.

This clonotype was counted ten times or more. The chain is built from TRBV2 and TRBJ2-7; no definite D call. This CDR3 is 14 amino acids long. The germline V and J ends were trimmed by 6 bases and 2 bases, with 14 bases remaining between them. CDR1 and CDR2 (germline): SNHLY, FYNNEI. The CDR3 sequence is CASRVFDGPYEQYF. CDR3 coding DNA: TGTGCCAGCAGGGTATTTGACGGTCCCTACGAGCAGTACTTC.

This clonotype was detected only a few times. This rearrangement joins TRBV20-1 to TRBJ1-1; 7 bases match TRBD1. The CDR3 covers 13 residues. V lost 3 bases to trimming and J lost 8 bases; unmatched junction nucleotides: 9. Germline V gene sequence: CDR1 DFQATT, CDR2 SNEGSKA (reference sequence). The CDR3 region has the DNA TGCAGTGCTAGTGACGAAGGGACAGAAGAAGCTTTCTTT. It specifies CSASDEGTEEAFF.

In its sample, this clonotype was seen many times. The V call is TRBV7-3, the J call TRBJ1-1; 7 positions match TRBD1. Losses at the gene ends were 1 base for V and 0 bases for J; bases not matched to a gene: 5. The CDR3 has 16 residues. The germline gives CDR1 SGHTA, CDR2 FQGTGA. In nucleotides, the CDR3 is TGTGCCAGCAGCTTAATCCCGGGACAGCTGAACACTGAAGCTTTCTTT. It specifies CASSLIPGQLNTEAFF.

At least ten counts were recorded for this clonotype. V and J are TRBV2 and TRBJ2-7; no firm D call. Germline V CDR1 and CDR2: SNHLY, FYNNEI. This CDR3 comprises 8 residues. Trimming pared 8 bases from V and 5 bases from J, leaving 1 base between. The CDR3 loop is CASDEQYF. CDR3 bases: TGTGCCAGCGACGAGCAGTACTTC.

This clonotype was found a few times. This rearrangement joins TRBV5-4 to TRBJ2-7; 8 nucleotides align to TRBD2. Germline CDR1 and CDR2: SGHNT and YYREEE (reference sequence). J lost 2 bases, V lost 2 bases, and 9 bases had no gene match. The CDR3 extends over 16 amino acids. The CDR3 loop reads CASSFQTISGTYEQYF. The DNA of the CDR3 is TGTGCCAGCAGCTTCCAAACGATTAGCGGGACCTACGAGCAGTACTTC.

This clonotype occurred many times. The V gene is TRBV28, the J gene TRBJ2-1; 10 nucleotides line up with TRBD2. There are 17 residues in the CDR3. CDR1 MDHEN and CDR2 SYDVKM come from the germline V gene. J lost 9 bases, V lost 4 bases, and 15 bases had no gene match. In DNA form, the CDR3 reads TGTGCCAGCAGTTCCCCACAAGCGGGAGGGCCAGTCGGTGAGCAGTTCTTC. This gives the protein CASSSPQAGGPVGEQFF.

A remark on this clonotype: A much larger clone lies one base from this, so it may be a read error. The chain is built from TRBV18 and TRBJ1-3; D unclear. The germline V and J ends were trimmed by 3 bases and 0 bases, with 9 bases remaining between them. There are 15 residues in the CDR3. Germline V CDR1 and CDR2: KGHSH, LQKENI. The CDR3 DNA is TGTGCCAGCTCACCTTCGTCTATCTCTGGAAACACCATATATTTT. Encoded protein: CASSPSSISGNTIYF.

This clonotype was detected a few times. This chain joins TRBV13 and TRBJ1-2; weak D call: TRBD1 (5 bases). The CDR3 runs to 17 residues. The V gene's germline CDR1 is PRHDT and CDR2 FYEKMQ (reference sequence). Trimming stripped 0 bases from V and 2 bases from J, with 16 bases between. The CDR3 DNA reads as TGTGCCAGCAGCTTAGGCCGAACGGGGGGTTCCAACTATGGCTACACCTTC. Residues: CASSLGRTGGSNYGYTF.

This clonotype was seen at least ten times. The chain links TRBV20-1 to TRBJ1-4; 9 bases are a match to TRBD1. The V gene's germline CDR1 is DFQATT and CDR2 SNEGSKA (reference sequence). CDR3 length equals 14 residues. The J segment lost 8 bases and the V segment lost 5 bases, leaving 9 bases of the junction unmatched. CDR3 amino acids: CSAPRDRVDEKLFF. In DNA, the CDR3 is TGCAGTGCTCCGCGGGACAGGGTGGACGAAAAACTGTTTTTT.